These 24 T cell receptor beta chains share one sample of origin, sequenced in a study of identical twins. TCRdb re-called the 5' RACE reads through MiXCR, storing one row per CDR3 protein. Altogether fewer than 250,000 distinct CDR3 sequences are present, around 10% being singletons, with the ten largest covering around 5.1%. What was sequenced was memory (CD45RO+) T cells sorted from blood. The receptors stem from a young woman in good health.

The table lists this clonotype with many counts. This chain uses TRBV5-1 with TRBJ2-3, with TRBD2 matching over 12 bases. V lost 4 bases to trimming and J lost 4 bases; unmatched junction nucleotides: 7. CDR3 size: 16 residues. Germline V gene sequence: CDR1 SGHRS, CDR2 YFSETQ. The CDR3 spells CASSVQTSGGSDTQYF. For the CDR3, the DNA is TGCGCCAGCAGCGTCCAGACTAGCGGGGGCTCAGATACGCAGTATTTT.

This clonotype was recorded a few times. V usage is TRBV12-3 or TRBV12-4 and J usage is TRBJ2-1; D possibly matches TRBD1 or TRBD2 (6 bases each). The CDR3 has 13 residues. V lost 7 bases to trimming and J lost 7 bases, with 14 bases between them. CDR3 bases: TGTGCCAGCACCGAGAGGAGGGGGAATGAGCAGTTCTTC. Its protein product is CASTERRGNEQFF.

This rearrangement joins TRBV5-1 to TRBJ2-5; 9 positions agree with TRBD1. This CDR3 is 15 amino acids long. CDR1 and CDR2 from the germline V gene are SGHRS and YFSETQ. Unmatched junction bases numbered 9, after V lost 4 bases and J lost 5 bases. The CDR3 nucleotides read TGCGCCAGCAGCACCGGACAGGGGATGGCGGAGACCCAGTACTTC. Protein: CASSTGQGMAETQYF.

This clonotype has more than one count but fewer than ten. The V and J genes are TRBV5-1 and TRBJ2-5; a possible D gene is TRBD1 (5 bases). Trimming stripped 7 bases from V and 0 bases from J, with 13 bases between. This CDR3 has 14 amino acids. Germline assignment: CDR1 SGHRS and CDR2 YFSETQ. This CDR3 reads CASSDQGYQETQYF. CDR3 DNA sequence: TGCGCCAGCTCGGACCAGGGTTACCAAGAGACCCAGTACTTC.

The chain has TRBV20-1 and TRBJ2-2; no reliable D call. V was shortened by 1 base and J by 4 bases, with 7 bases between the two germline ends. Germline values: CDR1 DFQATT, CDR2 SNEGSKA (reference sequence). This CDR3 is 13 amino acids long. CDR3 region: CSARVVSTGELFF. The CDR3 bases are TGCAGTGCTAGAGTTGTTTCCACCGGGGAGCTGTTTTTT.

This clonotype was counted between two and nine times. This chain links TRBV6-5 with TRBJ2-7, with TRBD2 matching over 8 bases. Trimming at V came to 2 bases and at J to 7 bases, leaving 4 bases not matched to a gene. The CDR3 totals 13 residues. From germline, CDR1 is MNHEY and CDR2 SVGAGI. The CDR3 reads CASSYRLAWEQYF. As DNA, the CDR3 is TGTGCCAGCAGTTACAGACTAGCGTGGGAGCAGTACTTC.

The CDR3 DNA follows: TGTGCCAGCAGCTTAGTGGCTAGCGGGGGCCTCTACGAGCAGTACTTC. It specifies CASSLVASGGLYEQYF. V and J are TRBV7-8 and TRBJ2-7; 10 nucleotides match TRBD2. Germline CDR1 reads SGHVS; CDR2 reads FQNEAQ. CDR3 size: 16 residues. Trimming cost V 1 base and J 3 bases; bases outside gene matches: 6.

The chain couples TRBV4-2 to TRBJ2-7; TRBD2 agrees at 7 bases. Germline values: CDR1 LGHNA, CDR2 YNFKEQ. V gave up 1 base and J gave up 2 bases; unmatched junction bases: 8. The CDR3 is 16 amino acids. CDR3 in amino acids: CASSQAPSGTTYEQYF. As DNA, the CDR3 is TGTGCCAGCAGCCAAGCGCCTAGCGGAACGACCTACGAGCAGTACTTC.

This clonotype was picked up many times. V is TRBV5-1 and J is TRBJ2-2, with TRBD2 identical over 7 bases. The CDR3 is 16 amino acids. Unmatched junction bases numbered 11, after V lost 4 bases and J lost 5 bases. Germline CDR1 reads SGHRS; CDR2 reads YFSETQ. The DNA for the CDR3 is TGCGCCAGCAGCCCAACGGATGCTAGCGGAACCGGGGAGCTGTTTTTT. Protein sequence: CASSPTDASGTGELFF.

The chain recombines TRBV5-1 with TRBJ2-1; 10 nucleotides line up with TRBD2. The CDR3 has 16 residues. Germline V CDR1 and CDR2: SGHRS, YFSETQ. J was trimmed by 9 bases and V by 1 base; bases with no gene match: 10. The CDR3, as DNA: TGCGCCAGCAGCTTGTTCGCTAGCGGGAGCGGGGGTGAGCAGTTCTTC. This sequence encodes CASSLFASGSGGEQFF.

This clonotype appeared a few times. The gene calls are TRBV9 and TRBJ2-6, with TRBD1 identical over 7 bases. Germline values: CDR1 SGDLS, CDR2 YYNGEE. Losses at the gene ends were 7 bases for V and 3 bases for J; bases not matched to a gene: 7. The CDR3 extends over 15 amino acids. Written as DNA, the CDR3 is TGTGCCAGCCAGGGGGAGAGGATTGGGGCCAACGTCCTGACTTTC. Translation gives CASQGERIGANVLTF.

The V gene is TRBV27, the J gene TRBJ2-1, with D unresolved. With 5 bases removed from V and 9 bases from J, the gap between germline ends came to 14 bases. This CDR3 spans 13 amino acids. Germline CDR1 and CDR2: MNHEY and SMNVEV (reference sequence). The CDR3 reads CASSHRTETEQFF. CDR3 DNA sequence: TGTGCCAGCAGTCACCGGACCGAGACTGAGCAGTTCTTC.

This rearrangement joins TRBV5-1 to TRBJ1-1; D unclear. The CDR3 loop spans 14 amino acids. The germline V gene has CDR1 SGHRS and CDR2 YFSETQ. V shed 4 bases and J shed 1 base, with 11 bases lying between them. For the CDR3, the DNA is TGCGCCAGCAGCCTCAGTCGGAGGAACACTGAAGCTTTCTTT. Its protein product is CASSLSRRNTEAFF.

This clonotype was counted a few times. The genes are TRBV6-6 and TRBJ1-1; the D is unclear. The V end lost 8 bases, the J end lost 6 bases, and 7 bases lay between the germline ends. The germline V gene encodes CDR1 MNHNY and CDR2 SVGAGI (reference sequence). The CDR3 loop spans 10 amino acids. CDR3 nucleotide sequence: TGTGCCAGCGGGGAGGCTGAAGCTTTCTTT. This codes for CASGEAEAFF.

This clonotype was detected a few times. The V call is TRBV20-1, the J call TRBJ2-5; D is ambiguous. Germline V lookup: CDR1 DFQATT, CDR2 SNEGSKA (reference sequence). V was cut by 0 bases and J by 0 bases, with 11 bases left in between. The CDR3 consists of 15 residues. The CDR3 bases are TGCAGTGCTAGAGAATCGACTGGGTACCAAGAGACCCAGTACTTC. Translation: CSARESTGYQETQYF.

The rearrangement uses TRBV6-2 or TRBV6-3 and TRBJ2-2; perhaps TRBD2 as D (6 bases). V was pared by 2 bases and J by 4 bases, with 11 bases between. The CDR3 spans 15 residues. CDR1 and CDR2 from the germline V gene are MNHEY and SVGEGT. The CDR3 region has the DNA TGTGCCAGCAGTTACGTGACTAGAGCCACCGGGGAGCTGTTTTTT. This sequence encodes CASSYVTRATGELFF.

Ten or more counts support this clonotype. The chain recombines TRBV12-3 or TRBV12-4 with TRBJ2-5, with D perhaps matching TRBD1 (7 bases). The V and J ends lost 4 bases and 4 bases respectively, with 10 bases between them. This CDR3 comprises 13 residues. The CDR3 spells CASSYRGGETQYF. The CDR3 DNA reads TGTGCCAGCAGTTACAGGGGAGGAGAGACCCAGTACTTC.

J is TRBJ2-5 and V is TRBV11-2; tentative D call: TRBD2 (5 bases). The V end lost 3 bases, the J end lost 5 bases, and 10 bases lay between the germline ends. CDR1 and CDR2 (germline): SGHAT, FQNNGV. CDR3 length: 13 residues. In DNA, the CDR3 is TGTGCCAGCAGCTTTGGGCCGGGGGAGACCCAGTACTTC. Protein product: CASSFGPGETQYF.

J is TRBJ2-7 and V is TRBV20-1; D is perhaps TRBD1 (6 bases). The V gene's germline CDR1 is DFQATT and CDR2 SNEGSKA (reference sequence). CDR3 length equals 11 residues. V lost 5 bases and J lost 3, with 8 bases in between. CDR3 sequence (DNA): TGCAGTGCTCCGACAGGCTACGAGCAGTACTTC. Translating gives CSAPTGYEQYF.

The rearrangement uses TRBV20-1 and TRBJ2-5, with 12 bases that match TRBD2. Germline loops: CDR1 DFQATT, CDR2 SNEGSKA (reference sequence). Trimming at V came to 0 bases and at J to 4 bases, leaving 3 bases not matched to a gene. The CDR3 consists of 15 residues. The chain's CDR3 is CSARDPSGRAETQYF. CDR3 in DNA: TGCAGTGCTAGAGATCCTAGCGGGAGGGCAGAGACCCAGTACTTC.

This clonotype was recorded at least ten times. The chain employs TRBV7-2 and TRBJ1-6; D not certain. This CDR3 spans 17 amino acids. V was trimmed by 1 base and J by 10 bases, leaving 20 bases between them. Looked up from germline, CDR1 is SGHTA and CDR2 is FQGNSA. The CDR3 loop reads CASSLVGRTEVYSPLHF. Here the CDR3 DNA reads TGTGCCAGCAGCTTAGTGGGTCGGACGGAGGTGTACTCACCCCTCCACTTT.

The rearrangement joins TRBV20-1 to TRBJ2-1; tentative D call: TRBD2 (6 bases). V lost 3 bases to trimming and J lost 6 bases, with 15 bases between them. The CDR3 covers 14 residues. Germline assignment: CDR1 DFQATT and CDR2 SNEGSKA (reference sequence). CDR3 region: CSASSGGTSNEQFF. CDR3 nucleotide sequence: TGCAGTGCTAGCTCGGGCGGGACGAGCAATGAGCAGTTCTTC.

Only a few counts were recorded for this clonotype. The rearrangement uses TRBV20-1 and TRBJ2-1, with 7 bases matching TRBD2. V lost 5 bases, J lost 5 bases, and 9 bases stayed unmatched. This CDR3 has 14 amino acids. Germline CDR1 is DFQATT and CDR2 is SNEGSKA (reference sequence). DNA of the CDR3: TGCAGTGCTGAGGAAGGACTAGTGGACAATGAGCAGTTCTTC. Its protein is CSAEEGLVDNEQFF.

There are a few counts of this clonotype. V is TRBV3-1 and J is TRBJ1-1; D is unclear. V lost 1 base and J 8 bases, leaving 11 bases between the germline ends. This CDR3 contains 13 residues. The germline CDR1 and CDR2 sequences are LGHDT and YNNKEL (reference sequence). The CDR3 nucleotides read TGTGCCAGCAGCCAAGTAGGCAGGTCGGAAGCTTTCTTT. It yields the protein CASSQVGRSEAFF.